This TCR beta chain was observed in a study of vaccination effects on CD4 cells after COVID-19. Study-level background: Following the second dose by a median of 72 days, the post-vaccine samples were obtained.

The CDR3 runs to 16 residues. Germline V gene sequence: CDR1 SNHLY, CDR2 FYNNEI. V dropped 0 bases and J dropped 8 bases, with 16 bases sitting between them. Study outcomes and limitations: Only a few convalescent patients and no early post-infection timepoints featured in the study. Clones from infection and from vaccination both contracted markedly late after vaccination.

On this clone itself: Its specificity is unknown.

TCRdb's table, derived via immunoSEQ multiplex PCR, lists solely in-frame clones and lacks some. The sample has about 73,000 clones; over 65% are singletons. Following an approximately ten-day culture, CD4+ T cells were purified. Each participant was given two doses of one vaccine (BNT162b2 or mRNA-1273). The sequence was obtained from a human donor who received a COVID-19 vaccine. V gene TRBV2 combines with J gene TRBJ1-4; tentative D call: TRBD1 (6 bases). This specimen consisted of CD4+ T cells from PBMCs cultured without peptide, obtained after COVID-19 vaccination. CDR3 amino acids: CASSEARGGAGEKLFF. In nucleotides, the CDR3 is TGTGCCAGCAGTGAAGCGCGGGGGGGCGCGGGGGAAAAACTGTTTTTT. The full variable domain, with the rest looked up from reference TRBV2 and TRBJ1-4, is EPEVTQTPSHQVTQMGQEVILRCVPISNHLYFYWYRQILGQKVEFLVSFYNNEISEKSEIFDDQFSVERPDGSNFTLKIRSTKLEDSAMYFCASSEARGGAGEKLFFGSGTQLSVL.